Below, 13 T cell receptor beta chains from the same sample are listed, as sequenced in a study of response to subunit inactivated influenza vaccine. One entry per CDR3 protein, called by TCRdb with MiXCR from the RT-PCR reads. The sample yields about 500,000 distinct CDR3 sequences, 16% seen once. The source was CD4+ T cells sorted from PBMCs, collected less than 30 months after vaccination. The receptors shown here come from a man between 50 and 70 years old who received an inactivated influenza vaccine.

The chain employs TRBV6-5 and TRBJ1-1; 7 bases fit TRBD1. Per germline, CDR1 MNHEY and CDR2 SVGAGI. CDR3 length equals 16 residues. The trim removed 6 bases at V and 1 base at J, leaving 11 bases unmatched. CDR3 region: CASSSRQGGRNTEAFF. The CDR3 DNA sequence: TGTGCCAGCAGCTCTCGACAGGGAGGGCGGAACACTGAAGCTTTCTTT.

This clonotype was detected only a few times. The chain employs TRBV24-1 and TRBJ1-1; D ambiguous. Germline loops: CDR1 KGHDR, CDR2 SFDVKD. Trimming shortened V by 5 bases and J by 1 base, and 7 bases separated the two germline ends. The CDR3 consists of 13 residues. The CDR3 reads CATSGGPNTEAFF. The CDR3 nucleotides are TGTGCCACCAGTGGCGGACCGAACACTGAAGCTTTCTTT.

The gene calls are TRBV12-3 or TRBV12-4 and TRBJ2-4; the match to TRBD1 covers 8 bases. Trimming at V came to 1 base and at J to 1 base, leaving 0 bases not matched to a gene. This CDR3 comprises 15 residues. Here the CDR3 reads CASSLGQGAKNIQYF. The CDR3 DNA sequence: TGTGCCAGCAGTTTAGGACAGGGGGCCAAAAACATTCAGTACTTC.

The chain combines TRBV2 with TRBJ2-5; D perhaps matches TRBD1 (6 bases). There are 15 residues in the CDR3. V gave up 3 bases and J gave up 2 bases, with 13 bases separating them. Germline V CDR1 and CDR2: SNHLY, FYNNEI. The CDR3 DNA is TGTGCCAGCAGTGAGTTGGCAGGGGCACAAGAGACCCAGTACTTC. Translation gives CASSELAGAQETQYF.

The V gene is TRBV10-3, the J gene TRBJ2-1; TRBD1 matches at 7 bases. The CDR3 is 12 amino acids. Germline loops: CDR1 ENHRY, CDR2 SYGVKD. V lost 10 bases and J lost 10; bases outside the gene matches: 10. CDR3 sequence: CATSDRSEEQFF. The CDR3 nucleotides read TGTGCCACTTCGGACAGGTCTGAGGAGCAGTTCTTC.

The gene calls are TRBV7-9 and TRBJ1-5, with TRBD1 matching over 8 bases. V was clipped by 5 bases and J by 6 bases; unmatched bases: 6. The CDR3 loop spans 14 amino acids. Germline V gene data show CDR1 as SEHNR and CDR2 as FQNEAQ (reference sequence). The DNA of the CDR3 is TGTGCCAGCAGCGCGACAGGGGAGGGTCAGCCCCAGCATTTT. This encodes CASSATGEGQPQHF.

CDR3 sequence: CASSTPGLAVAYEQYF. CDR3 in DNA: TGTGCCAGCAGTACCCCCGGACTAGCGGTTGCTTACGAGCAGTACTTC. V is TRBV6-1 and J is TRBJ2-7, with 10 bases aligning to TRBD2. CDR1 is MNHNS and CDR2 is SASEGT in the germline V gene. Losses at the gene ends were 5 bases for V and 4 bases for J; bases not matched to a gene: 11. This CDR3 region has 16 residues.

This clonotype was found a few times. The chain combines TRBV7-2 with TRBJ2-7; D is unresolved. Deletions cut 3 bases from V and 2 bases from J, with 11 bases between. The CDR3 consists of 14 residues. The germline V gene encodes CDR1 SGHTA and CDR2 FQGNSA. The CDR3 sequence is CASSFVGGTYEQYF. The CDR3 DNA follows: TGTGCCAGCAGCTTCGTAGGCGGTACCTACGAGCAGTACTTC.

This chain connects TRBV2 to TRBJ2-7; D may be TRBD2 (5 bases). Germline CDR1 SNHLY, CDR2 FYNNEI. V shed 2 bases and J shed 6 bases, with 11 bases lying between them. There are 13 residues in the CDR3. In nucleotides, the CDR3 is TGTGCCAGCAGTGAAATCAAGGCGGGCGAGCAGTACTTC. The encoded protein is CASSEIKAGEQYF. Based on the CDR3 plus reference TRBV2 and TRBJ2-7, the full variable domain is EPEVTQTPSHQVTQMGQEVILRCVPISNHLYFYWYRQILGQKVEFLVSFYNNEISEKSEIFDDQFSVERPDGSNFTLKIRSTKLEDSAMYFCASSEIKAGEQYFGPGTRLTVT.

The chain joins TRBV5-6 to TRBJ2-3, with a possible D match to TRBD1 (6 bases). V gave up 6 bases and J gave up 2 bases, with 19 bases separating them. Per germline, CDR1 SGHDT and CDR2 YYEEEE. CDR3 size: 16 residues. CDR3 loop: CASTPKLQGNTDTQYF. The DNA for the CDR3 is TGTGCCAGCACCCCCAAGCTGCAGGGGAACACAGATACGCAGTATTTT. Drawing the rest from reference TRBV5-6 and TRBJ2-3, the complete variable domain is DAGVTQSPTHLIKTRGQQVTLRCSPKSGHDTVSWYQQALGQGPQFIFQYYEEEERQRGNFPDRFSGHQFPNYSSELNVNALLLGDSALYLCASTPKLQGNTDTQYFGPGTRLTVL.

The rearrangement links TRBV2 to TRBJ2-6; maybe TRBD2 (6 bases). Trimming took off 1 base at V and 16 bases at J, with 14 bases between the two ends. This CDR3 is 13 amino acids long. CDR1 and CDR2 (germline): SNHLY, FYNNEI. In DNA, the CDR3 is TGTGCCAGCAGTGAAGGGGGCGGGGCACGTCTGACTTTC. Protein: CASSEGGGARLTF.

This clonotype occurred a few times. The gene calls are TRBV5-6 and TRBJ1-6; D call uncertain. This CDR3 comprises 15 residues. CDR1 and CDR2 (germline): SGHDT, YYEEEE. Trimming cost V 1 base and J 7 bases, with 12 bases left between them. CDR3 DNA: TGTGCCAGCAGCTTGTTCCAAGCGGGCAATTCACCCCTCCACTTT. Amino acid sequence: CASSLFQAGNSPLHF.

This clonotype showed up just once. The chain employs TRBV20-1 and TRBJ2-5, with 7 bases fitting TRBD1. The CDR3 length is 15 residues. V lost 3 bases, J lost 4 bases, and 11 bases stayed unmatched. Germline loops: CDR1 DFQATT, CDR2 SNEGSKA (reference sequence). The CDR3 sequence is CSARTGSISSETQYF. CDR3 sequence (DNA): TGCAGTGCTAGGACAGGGTCCATTAGCTCAGAGACCCAGTACTTC.